This T cell receptor (beta chain) is drawn from a study of blood T cell repertoires in COVID-19 (dated by TCRdb to the early 2020s). About the study as a whole: Samples covering the acute and convalescent phases of COVID-19 were provided by collaborators in the United States, Italy and Spain. The prospective study material was composed of cDNA or gDNA derived from T cells, B-cell-depleted T cells, or PBMCs. The samples were drawn from two sources: the first 160 participants of the ongoing ImmuneRACE study, and 1,000 to 1,500 subjects contributed by 6 global collaborators. The dataset comprised deeply sampled blood TCRbeta repertoires from subjects exposed to, actively infected with, or recovered from COVID-19. Where available, HLA class I and class II types were taken from metadata supplied by the sample provider and were not determined by assay-based typing. A de-identified subject ID, COVID-19 status, age in years and sex were almost always included in the sample metadata. The repertoires were released in a freely available public database intended as a resource for research on the immune response to SARS-CoV-2.

In the prospective study, participants were about 18 to 89 years old, resided in under 30 geographic areas of the United States, and were enrolled through a virtual design. To assign participants to cohorts, the prospective study relied on clinical history that participants themselves reported in a screening survey and a study questionnaire. Exposed participants were defined as having been in contact with someone with a PCR-confirmed or clinician-diagnosed COVID-19 case within 2 weeks of study entry. Each participant in the prospective study had whole blood, serum and a nasopharyngeal or oropharyngeal swab collected by mobile phlebotomists. Additional blood draws and questionnaires over a roughly two-month period could optionally be provided by prospective study participants. Before DNA extraction, blood samples from the prospective study were shipped at room temperature or frozen. The CDR3 covers 13 residues, taking in both the cysteine and the phenylalanine. Only the CDR3 region is kept as DNA, spanning 39 bases read in frame from base 1. Via the germline V gene (reference sequence), CDR1 is MNHEY and CDR2 SMNVEV. V is clipped by 5 bases and J by 6 bases, and the sequence between their germline boundaries is 13 bases long.

Overall results and qualifications from the work: The quantity of clinical and demographic metadata differed by source and by participant and was supplied without curation.

The immunoSEQ Assay, a bias-controlled multiplex PCR, was used to amplify TCRbeta CDR3 regions from genomic DNA. From the authors' description of their analysis: The number of nucleated cells in each sample was estimated from the amplification of reference gene primers within the assay. To quantify the absolute abundance of each unique TCRbeta CDR3 rearrangement, sequence reads were collapsed and filtered. For each sample, productive Simpson clonality was calculated as the square root of Simpson's diversity index across productive rearrangements. What TCRdb holds here is the immuneACCESS table cut down to in-frame rearrangements. Part of the clones is not present; checked against another copy, under half of the missing clones reflect an unresolved V gene, and the others are unexplained. D and trimming were read from the DNA, whereas the V and J calls and clone size are those reported in that table. The sample table lists around 250,000 clones, 70% to 90% of them with a count of one. The ten largest clones take up 5% to 8% of the sample.

As for this clone: The specificity of this receptor is unknown. There are no base qualities to consult, and no much larger clone falls within one base.

The chain is made from TRBV27 and TRBJ1-1; perhaps TRBD1 is the D gene, with 6 bases matching. Sequencing used PBMCs or T cells enriched from blood (not recorded which). The receptor was derived from a woman between 45 and 65 years old who had been exposed to COVID-19. The DNA sequence follows: TGTGCCAGCAGTCCGTGGGGGCAGTCTGAAGCTTTCTTT. It codes for CASSPWGQSEAFF.